This TCR beta chain was profiled in a study of cytomegalovirus exposure and HLA in healthy donors. Study results and caveats: The authors later linked a missense DCLRE1C variant to TCR beta V- and J-gene trimming. TCR beta V segments were, for the most part, productive about 87% or about 30% of the time in an earlier analysis. Across donors, sequencing depth was assumed by presence/absence analyses to be roughly uniform.

The PCR had 60 Vbeta and 13 Jbeta primers. TCRdb's copy holds only in-frame clones and misses some; the assay was immunoSEQ multiplex PCR. Of some 170,000 clones detected, 70% to 85% appear once; the ten largest clones hold about 4%. As regards this clone: Its antigen remains unknown.

This CDR3 is built from 17 residues. Trimming at V came to 3 bases and at J to 1 base, leaving 4 bases not matched to a gene. The sequencing input was PBMCs. The TCR was taken from a man aged 25-40 years in good health and CMV-seropositive. The V gene is TRBV5-3, the J gene TRBJ2-3, with 14 nucleotides matching TRBD2. TRBV5-3 is flagged as an ORF with uncertain function. In DNA, the CDR3 is TGTGCCAGAAGCTGGGGACTAGCGGGGGACGGCACAGATACGCAGTATTTT. It translates to CARSWGLAGDGTDTQYF.